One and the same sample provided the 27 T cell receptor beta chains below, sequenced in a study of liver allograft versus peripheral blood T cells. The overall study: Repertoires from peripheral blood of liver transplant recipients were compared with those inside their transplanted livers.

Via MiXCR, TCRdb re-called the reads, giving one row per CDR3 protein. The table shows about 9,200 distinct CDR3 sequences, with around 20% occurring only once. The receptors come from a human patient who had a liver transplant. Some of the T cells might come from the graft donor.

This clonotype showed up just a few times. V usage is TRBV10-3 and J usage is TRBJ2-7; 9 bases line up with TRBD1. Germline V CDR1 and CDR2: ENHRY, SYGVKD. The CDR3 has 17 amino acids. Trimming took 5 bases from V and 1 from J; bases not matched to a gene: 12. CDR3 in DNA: TGTGCCATCAGTCAACTCAGGACAGGGGTGGGGTCCTACGAGCAGTACTTC. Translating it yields CAISQLRTGVGSYEQYF.

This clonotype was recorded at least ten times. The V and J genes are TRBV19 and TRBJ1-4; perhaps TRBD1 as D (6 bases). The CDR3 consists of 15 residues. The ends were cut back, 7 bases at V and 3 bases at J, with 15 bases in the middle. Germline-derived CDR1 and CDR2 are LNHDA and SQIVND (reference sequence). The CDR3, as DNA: TGTGCCAGTAAGGACAGCCGGGGCGCTAATGAAAAACTGTTTTTT. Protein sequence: CASKDSRGANEKLFF.

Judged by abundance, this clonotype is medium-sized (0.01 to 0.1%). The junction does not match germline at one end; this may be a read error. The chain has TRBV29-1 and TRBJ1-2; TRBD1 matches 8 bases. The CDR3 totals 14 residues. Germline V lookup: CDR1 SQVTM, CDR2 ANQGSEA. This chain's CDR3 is CSVEDRGYNYGYTF. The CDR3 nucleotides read TGCAGCGTAGAAGACAGGGGCTACAACTATGGCTACACCTTC.

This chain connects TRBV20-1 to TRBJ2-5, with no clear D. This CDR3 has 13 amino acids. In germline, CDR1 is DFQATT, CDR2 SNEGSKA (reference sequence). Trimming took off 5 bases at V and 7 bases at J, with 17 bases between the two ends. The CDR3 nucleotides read TGCAGTGCTCTGGGTGTCAACCCGGGGACCCAGTACTTC. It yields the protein CSALGVNPGTQYF.

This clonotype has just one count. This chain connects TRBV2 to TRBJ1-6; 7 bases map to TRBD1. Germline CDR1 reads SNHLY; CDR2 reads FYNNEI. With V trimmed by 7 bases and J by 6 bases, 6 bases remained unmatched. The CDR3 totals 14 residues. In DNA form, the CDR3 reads TGTGCCAGCACCCAGGGGGAAGGTAATTCACCCCTCCACTTT. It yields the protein CASTQGEGNSPLHF.

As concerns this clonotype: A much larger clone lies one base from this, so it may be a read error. Here the CDR3 DNA reads TGTGCCATCAGTGACCGGGGACAGGGGAAAGATACGCAGTATTTT. This gives the protein CAISDRGQGKDTQYF. The chain links TRBV24-1 to TRBJ2-3; 10 bases map to TRBD1. From germline, CDR1 is KGHDR and CDR2 SFDVKD. The CDR3 has 15 amino acids.

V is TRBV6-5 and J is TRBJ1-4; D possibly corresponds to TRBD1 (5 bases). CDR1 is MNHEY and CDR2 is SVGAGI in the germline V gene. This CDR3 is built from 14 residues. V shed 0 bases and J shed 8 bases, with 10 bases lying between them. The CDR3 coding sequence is TGTGCCAGCAGTTACTCGGCAGGGCAGGAAAAACTGTTTTTT. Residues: CASSYSAGQEKLFF.

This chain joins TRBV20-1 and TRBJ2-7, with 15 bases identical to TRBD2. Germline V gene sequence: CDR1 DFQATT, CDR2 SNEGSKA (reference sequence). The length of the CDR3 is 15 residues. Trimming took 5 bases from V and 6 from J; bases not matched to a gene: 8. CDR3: CSARTGLAGGGEQYF. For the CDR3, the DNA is TGCAGTGCTCGAACTGGACTAGCGGGGGGGGGCGAGCAGTACTTC.

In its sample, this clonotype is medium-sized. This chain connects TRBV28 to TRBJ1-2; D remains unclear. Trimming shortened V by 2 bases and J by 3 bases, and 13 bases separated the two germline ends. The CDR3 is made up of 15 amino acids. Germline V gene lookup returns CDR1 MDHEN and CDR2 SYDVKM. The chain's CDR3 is CASSLSPLSDYGYTF. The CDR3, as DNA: TGTGCCAGCAGTTTAAGCCCCCTCTCTGACTATGGCTACACCTTC.

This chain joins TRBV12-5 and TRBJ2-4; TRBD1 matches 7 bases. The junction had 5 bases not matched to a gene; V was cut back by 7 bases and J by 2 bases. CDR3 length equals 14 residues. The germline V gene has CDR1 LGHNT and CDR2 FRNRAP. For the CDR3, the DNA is TGTGCTAGTGTTACACAGGGGACCAAAAACATTCAGTACTTC. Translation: CASVTQGTKNIQYF.

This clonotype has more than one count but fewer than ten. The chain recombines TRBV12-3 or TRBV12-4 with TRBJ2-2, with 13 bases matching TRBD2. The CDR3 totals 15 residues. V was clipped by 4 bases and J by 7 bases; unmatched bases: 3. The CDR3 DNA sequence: TGTGCCAGCAGTTGGGGACTAGCGGGAATCGGGGAGCTGTTTTTT. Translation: CASSWGLAGIGELFF.

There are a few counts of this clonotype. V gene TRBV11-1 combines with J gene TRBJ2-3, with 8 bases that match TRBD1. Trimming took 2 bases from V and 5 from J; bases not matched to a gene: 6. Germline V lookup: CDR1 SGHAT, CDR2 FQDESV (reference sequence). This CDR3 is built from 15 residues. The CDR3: CASSLRQGAIDTQYF. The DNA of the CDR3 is TGTGCCAGCAGCTTACGGCAGGGGGCCATAGATACGCAGTATTTT.

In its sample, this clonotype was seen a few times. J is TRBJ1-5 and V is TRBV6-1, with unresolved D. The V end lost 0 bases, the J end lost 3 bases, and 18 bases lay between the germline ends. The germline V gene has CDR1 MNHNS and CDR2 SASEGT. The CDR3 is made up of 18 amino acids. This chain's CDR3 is CASSEALPRWVDNQPQHF. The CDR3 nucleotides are TGTGCCAGCAGTGAAGCGCTGCCGCGGTGGGTGGACAATCAGCCCCAGCATTTT.

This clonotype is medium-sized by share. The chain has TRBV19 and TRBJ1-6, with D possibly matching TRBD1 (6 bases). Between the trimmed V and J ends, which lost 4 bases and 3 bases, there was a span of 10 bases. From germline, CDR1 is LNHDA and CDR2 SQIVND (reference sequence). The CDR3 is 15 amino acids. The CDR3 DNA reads TGTGCCAGTAGTACGGGAGGGGGCTATAATTCACCCCTCCACTTT. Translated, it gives CASSTGGGYNSPLHF.

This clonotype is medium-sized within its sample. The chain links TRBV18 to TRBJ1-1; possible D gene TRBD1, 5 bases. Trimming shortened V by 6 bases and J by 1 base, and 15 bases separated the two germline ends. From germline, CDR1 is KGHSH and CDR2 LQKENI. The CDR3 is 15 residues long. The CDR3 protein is CASSLIGDENTEAFF. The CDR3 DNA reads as TGTGCCAGCTCCCTCATAGGGGACGAGAACACTGAAGCTTTCTTT. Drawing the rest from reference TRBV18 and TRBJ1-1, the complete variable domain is NAGVMQNPRHLVRRRGQEARLRCSPMKGHSHVYWYRQLPEEGLKFMVYLQKENIIDESGMPKERFSAEFPKEGPSILRIQQVVRGDSAAYFCASSLIGDENTEAFFGQGTRLTVV.

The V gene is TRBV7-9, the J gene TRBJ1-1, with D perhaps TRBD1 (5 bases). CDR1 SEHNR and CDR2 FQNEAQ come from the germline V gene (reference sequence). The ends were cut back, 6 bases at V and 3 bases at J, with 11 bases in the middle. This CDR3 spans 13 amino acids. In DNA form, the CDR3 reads TGTGCCAGCAGTTTACAGGTGGACACTGAAGCTTTCTTT. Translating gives CASSLQVDTEAFF.

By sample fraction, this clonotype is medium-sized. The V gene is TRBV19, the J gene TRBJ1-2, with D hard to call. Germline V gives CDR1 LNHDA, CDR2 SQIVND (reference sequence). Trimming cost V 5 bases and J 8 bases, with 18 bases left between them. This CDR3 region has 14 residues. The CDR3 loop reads CASSSRYGAEGYTF. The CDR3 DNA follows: TGTGCCAGTAGTTCCCGCTACGGTGCTGAGGGCTACACCTTC. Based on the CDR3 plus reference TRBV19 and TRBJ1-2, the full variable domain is DGGITQSPKYLFRKEGQNVTLSCEQNLNHDAMYWYRQDPGQGLRLIYYSQIVNDFQKGDIAEGYSVSREKKESFPLTVTSAQKNPTAFYLCASSSRYGAEGYTFGSGTRLTVV.

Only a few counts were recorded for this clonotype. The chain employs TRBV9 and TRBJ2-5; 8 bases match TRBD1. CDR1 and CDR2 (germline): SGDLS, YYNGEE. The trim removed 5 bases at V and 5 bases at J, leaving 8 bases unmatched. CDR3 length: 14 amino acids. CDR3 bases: TGTGCCAGCAGTAAAGGACAGGGTCTGGAGACCCAGTACTTC. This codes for CASSKGQGLETQYF.

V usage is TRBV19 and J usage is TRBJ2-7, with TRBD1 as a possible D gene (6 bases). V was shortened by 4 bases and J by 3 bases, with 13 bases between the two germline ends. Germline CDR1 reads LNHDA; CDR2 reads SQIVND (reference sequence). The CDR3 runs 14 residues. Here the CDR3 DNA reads TGTGCCAGTAGTACCAATCAGGACAGCTACGAGCAGTACTTC. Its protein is CASSTNQDSYEQYF.

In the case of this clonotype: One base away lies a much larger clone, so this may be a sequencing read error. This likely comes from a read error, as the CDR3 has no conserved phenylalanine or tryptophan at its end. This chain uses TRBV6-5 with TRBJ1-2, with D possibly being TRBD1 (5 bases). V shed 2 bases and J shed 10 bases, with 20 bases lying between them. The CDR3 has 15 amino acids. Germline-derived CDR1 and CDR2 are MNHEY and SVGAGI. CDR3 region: CASSYDGVGGTVYTI. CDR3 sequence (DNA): TGTGCCAGCAGTTACGACGGGGTAGGAGGGACTGTCTACACCATC.

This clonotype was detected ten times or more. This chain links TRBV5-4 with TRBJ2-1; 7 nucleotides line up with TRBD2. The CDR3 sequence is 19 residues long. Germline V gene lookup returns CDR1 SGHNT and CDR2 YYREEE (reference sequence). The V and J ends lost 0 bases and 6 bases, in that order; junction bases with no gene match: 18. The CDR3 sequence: CASSLVGGRLMLSANEQFF. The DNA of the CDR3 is TGTGCCAGCAGCTTGGTGGGGGGGAGGCTGATGTTATCGGCCAATGAGCAGTTCTTC. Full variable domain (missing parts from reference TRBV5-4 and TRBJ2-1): ETGVTQSPTHLIKTRGQQVTLRCSSQSGHNTVSWYQQALGQGPQFIFQYYREEENGRGNFPPRFSGLQFPNYSSELNVNALELDDSALYLCASSLVGGRLMLSANEQFFGPGTRLTVL.

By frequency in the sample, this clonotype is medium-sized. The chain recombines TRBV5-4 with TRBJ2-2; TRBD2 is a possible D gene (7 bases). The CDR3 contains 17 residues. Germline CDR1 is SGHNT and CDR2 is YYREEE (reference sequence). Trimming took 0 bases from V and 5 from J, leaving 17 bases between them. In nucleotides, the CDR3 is TGTGCCAGCAGCTTGGAAGGGGGGGCGCTGGGAACCGGGGAGCTGTTTTTT. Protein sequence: CASSLEGGALGTGELFF.

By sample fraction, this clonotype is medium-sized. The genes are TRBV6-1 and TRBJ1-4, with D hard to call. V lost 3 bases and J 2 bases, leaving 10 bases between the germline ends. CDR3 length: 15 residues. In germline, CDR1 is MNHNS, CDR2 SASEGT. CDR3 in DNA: TGTGCCAGCAGTGATGGTCAGGTTACTAATGAAAAACTGTTTTTT. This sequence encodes CASSDGQVTNEKLFF.

CDR3 protein: CASINTQGEADTQYF. The CDR3 coding sequence is TGTGCCAGCATCAATACCCAAGGGGAAGCAGATACGCAGTATTTT. The genes are TRBV7-9 and TRBJ2-3, with D maybe TRBD1 (5 bases). CDR3 length: 15 residues. Germline V gene lookup returns CDR1 SEHNR and CDR2 FQNEAQ (reference sequence). Deletions cut 7 bases from V and 4 bases from J, with 18 bases between.

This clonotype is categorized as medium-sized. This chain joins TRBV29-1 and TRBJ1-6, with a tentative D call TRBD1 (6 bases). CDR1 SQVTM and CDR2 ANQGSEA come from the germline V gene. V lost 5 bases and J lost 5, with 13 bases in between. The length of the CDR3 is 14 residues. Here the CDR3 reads CSVPSAGDNSPLHF. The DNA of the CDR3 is TGCAGCGTTCCTTCGGCAGGGGATAATTCACCCCTCCACTTT.

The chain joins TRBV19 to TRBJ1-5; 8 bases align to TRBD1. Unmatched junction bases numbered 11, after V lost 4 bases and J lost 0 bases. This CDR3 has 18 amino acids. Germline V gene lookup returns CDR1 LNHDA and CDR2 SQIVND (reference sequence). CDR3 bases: TGTGCCAGTAGTAAGACCCTAATGACAGGGGTTAGCAATCAGCCCCAGCATTTT. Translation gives CASSKTLMTGVSNQPQHF.

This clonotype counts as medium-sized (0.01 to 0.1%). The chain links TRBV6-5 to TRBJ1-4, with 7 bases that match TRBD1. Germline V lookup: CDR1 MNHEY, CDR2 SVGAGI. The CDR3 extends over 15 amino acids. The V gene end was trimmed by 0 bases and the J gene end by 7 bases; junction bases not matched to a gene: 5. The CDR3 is CASSYSSRDSEKLFF. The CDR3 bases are TGTGCCAGCAGTTACTCGTCACGGGACAGTGAAAAACTGTTTTTT.